This entry lists 29 T cell receptor beta chains sequenced from one sample in a study of shared T cell receptors in the human thymus. Here immunoSEQ multiplex PCR was the method, and the copy in TCRdb shows in-frame clones only, minus some. The table lists 720,000 or so clones, 80% to 90% of them singletons, with roughly 0.01% in the top ten. This sample was shared with a second study, whose subject was human thymus T cells.

Source material: thymocytes. These TCRs come from a girl less than two years old with a congenital heart defect.

CDR3 amino acids: CASSNRQGELNTEAFF. CDR3 in DNA: TGTGCCAGTAGTAACCGACAGGGAGAGCTGAACACTGAAGCTTTCTTT. J is TRBJ1-1 and V is TRBV19; 7 bases fit TRBD1. V gave up 4 bases and J gave up 0 bases; unmatched junction bases: 8. There are 16 residues in the CDR3. Germline CDR1 and CDR2: LNHDA and SQIVND (reference sequence).

This clone was observed once. The CDR3 reads CASGHRSNYGYTF. In nucleotides, the CDR3 is TGTGCCAGCGGCCACAGGTCTAACTATGGCTACACCTTC. V is TRBV5-4 and J is TRBJ1-2; perhaps TRBD1 as D (5 bases). V was trimmed by 7 bases and J by 0 bases, leaving 10 bases between them. The CDR3 spans 13 residues. CDR1 is SGHNT, CDR2 YYREEE, per germline (reference sequence).

The rearrangement links TRBV29-1 to TRBJ2-1; the D gene is possibly TRBD1 (6 bases). Trimming cost V 7 bases and J 2 bases, with 30 bases left between them. CDR3 length equals 19 residues. Looked up from germline, CDR1 is SQVTM and CDR2 is ANQGSEA. The CDR3 coding sequence is TGCAGCGCCCAAGTATTCGCGGACAGTCCTTTCTTTACCTACAATGAGCAGTTCTTC. Its translation is CSAQVFADSPFFTYNEQFF.

V gene TRBV7-6 combines with J gene TRBJ1-1, with a possible D match to TRBD1 (5 bases). This CDR3 is built from 15 residues. V was cut by 1 base and J by 1 base, with 10 bases left in between. Germline loops: CDR1 SGHVS, CDR2 FNYEAQ. The CDR3 protein is CASSLGRTPNTEAFF. For the CDR3, the DNA is TGTGCCAGCAGCTTAGGAAGGACACCGAACACTGAAGCTTTCTTT.

This chain uses TRBV19 with TRBJ2-1; D might be TRBD2 (5 bases). The CDR3 covers 12 residues. Deletions cut 5 bases from V and 6 bases from J, with 8 bases between. Germline V lookup: CDR1 LNHDA, CDR2 SQIVND (reference sequence). The CDR3 loop is CASSRSGNEQFF. CDR3 coding DNA: TGTGCCAGTAGTCGCAGCGGCAATGAGCAGTTCTTC.

The chain has TRBV6-5 and TRBJ2-3, with D perhaps matching TRBD2 (7 bases). The CDR3 has 15 amino acids. Looked up from germline, CDR1 is MNHEY and CDR2 is SVGAGI. The ends were cut back, 0 bases at V and 7 bases at J, with 14 bases in the middle. CDR3 loop: CASSYSLGGLHTQYF. The CDR3 region has the DNA TGTGCCAGCAGTTACTCCCTCGGGGGGCTTCATACGCAGTATTTT.

V is TRBV9 and J is TRBJ1-1; 10 bases are shared with TRBD1. The V gene end was trimmed by 4 bases and the J gene end by 1 base; junction bases not matched to a gene: 4. The CDR3 is 15 amino acids. Germline lookup yields CDR1 SGDLS and CDR2 YYNGEE. The CDR3 DNA reads TGTGCCAGCAGCCCCCGGACAGGGGGGAACACTGAAGCTTTCTTT. Translating gives CASSPRTGGNTEAFF.

The chain has TRBV2 and TRBJ2-1, with D possibly TRBD2 on 6 matching bases. The germline CDR1 and CDR2 sequences are SNHLY and FYNNEI. The V and J ends lost 8 bases and 0 bases respectively, with 17 bases between them. The CDR3 has 16 residues. CDR3 nucleotides: TGTGCCAGCGTGGGACTTCCAAAGAGCTCCTACAATGAGCAGTTCTTC. Its protein product is CASVGLPKSSYNEQFF.

Only a few counts were recorded for this clone. The chain employs TRBV27 and TRBJ1-5, with D perhaps matching TRBD1 (5 bases). Trimming left V 0 bases short and J 0 bases short, with 18 bases between. The CDR3 has 19 residues. Germline V gives CDR1 MNHEY, CDR2 SMNVEV (reference sequence). The CDR3 bases are TGTGCCAGCAGTTTATCGGCCAGCCCAAAGGGGTATAGCAATCAGCCCCAGCATTTT. Translating it yields CASSLSASPKGYSNQPQHF.

The rearrangement links TRBV7-9 to TRBJ1-2; no clear D. V was clipped by 8 bases and J by 3 bases, with 22 bases between them. Germline CDR1 reads SEHNR; CDR2 reads FQNEAQ (reference sequence). This CDR3 spans 16 amino acids. The CDR3 DNA reads as TGTGCCAGCGGTTTTTTCTCAGATCTCGGGGACTATGGCTACACCTTC. Amino acid sequence: CASGFFSDLGDYGYTF.

The CDR3 region is CASSPVQGFVEQYF. In nucleotides, the CDR3 is TGTGCCAGCTCACCAGTACAGGGGTTTGTTGAGCAGTACTTC. V and J are TRBV18 and TRBJ2-7; TRBD1 agrees at 7 bases. The CDR3 sequence is 14 residues long. Trimming removed 2 bases from V and 7 bases from J; junction bases left unmatched: 8. Germline V lookup: CDR1 KGHSH, CDR2 LQKENI.

The chain employs TRBV15 and TRBJ1-3; 7 bases are shared with TRBD1. The CDR3 is 17 residues long. With V trimmed by 8 bases and J by 0 bases, 13 bases remained unmatched. CDR1 LNHNV and CDR2 YYDKDF come from the germline V gene (reference sequence). For the CDR3, the DNA is TGTGCCACCTCACGCTCTACAGGGGCATACTCTGGAAACACCATATATTTT. It yields the protein CATSRSTGAYSGNTIYF.

The chain joins TRBV7-2 to TRBJ1-1, with D hard to call. The CDR3 covers 19 residues. The V end was cut by 3 bases, the J end by 0 bases, with 23 bases between. CDR1 and CDR2 from the germline V gene are SGHTA and FQGNSA. The CDR3 DNA sequence: TGTGCCAGCAGCTTCCCCAAAGAGATAACTAAGGCGATGAACACTGAAGCTTTCTTT. Protein sequence: CASSFPKEITKAMNTEAFF.

The genes are TRBV7-4 and TRBJ1-1; D is possibly TRBD1 (5 bases). Germline values: CDR1 SGHVT, CDR2 SQSDAQ. The length of the CDR3 is 12 residues. Trimming stripped 10 bases from V and 6 bases from J, with 15 bases between. The CDR3 DNA is TGTGCCATCATCGTAACGGGGGCTGAAGCTTTCTTT. It yields the protein CAIIVTGAEAFF.

This clone was detected only a few times. The chain couples TRBV19 to TRBJ1-3; D perhaps matches TRBD1 (6 bases). Trimming left V 8 bases short and J 0 bases short, with 11 bases between. Looked up from germline, CDR1 is LNHDA and CDR2 is SQIVND (reference sequence). The CDR3 loop spans 14 amino acids. The CDR3 sequence: CASWTESSGNTIYF. The DNA of the CDR3 is TGTGCCAGTTGGACAGAAAGCTCTGGAAACACCATATATTTT.

The V and J genes are TRBV5-1 and TRBJ2-5; TRBD2 matches 7 bases. The germline V gene encodes CDR1 SGHRS and CDR2 YFSETQ. The CDR3 runs 15 residues. V lost 2 bases to trimming and J lost 2 bases; unmatched junction nucleotides: 6. Here the CDR3 DNA reads TGCGCCAGCAGCTTTTTAGCGGGTCGACAAGAGACCCAGTACTTC. It translates to CASSFLAGRQETQYF. The whole variable domain, filled in from reference TRBV5-1 and TRBJ2-5, reads KAGVTQTPRYLIKTRGQQVTLSCSPISGHRSVSWYQQTPGQGLQFLFEYFSETQRNKGNFPGRFSGRQFSNSRSEMNVSTLELGDSALYLCASSFLAGRQETQYFGPGTRLLVL.

This rearrangement joins TRBV6-5 to TRBJ2-3, with 9 bases identical to TRBD1. This CDR3 region has 15 residues. Trimming took 6 bases from V and 3 from J; bases not matched to a gene: 7. CDR1 and CDR2 from the germline V gene are MNHEY and SVGAGI. CDR3 in DNA: TGTGCCAGCAGACAACAGGGGGCGAGGACAGATACGCAGTATTTT. Its translation is CASRQQGARTDTQYF.

In its sample, this clone was seen once. The V and J genes are TRBV14 and TRBJ1-1, with a weak D call TRBD1 (5 bases). The CDR3 totals 11 residues. CDR1 is SGHDN and CDR2 is FVKESK in the germline V gene. V lost 4 bases to trimming and J lost 5 bases, with 5 bases between them. This CDR3 is CASSRTTEAFF. The CDR3 coding sequence is TGTGCCAGCAGCCGGACAACTGAAGCTTTCTTT.

The chain combines TRBV6-1 with TRBJ1-2, with a weak D call TRBD1 (5 bases). CDR1 is MNHNS and CDR2 is SASEGT in the germline V gene. CDR3 size: 13 residues. Trimming removed 4 bases from V and 7 bases from J, with 13 bases in between. CDR3 residues: CASSAPGGVGYTF. Written as DNA, the CDR3 is TGTGCCAGCAGTGCTCCGGGAGGGGTTGGCTACACCTTC.

J is TRBJ1-1 and V is TRBV29-1; TRBD1 might be the D (5 bases). V was trimmed by 7 bases and J by 5 bases, leaving 11 bases between them. In germline, CDR1 is SQVTM, CDR2 ANQGSEA. This CDR3 comprises 11 residues. CDR3 sequence (DNA): TGCAGCGCCAGGGAAAGGACTGAAGCTTTCTTT. Translation: CSARERTEAFF.

The rearrangement joins TRBV5-4 to TRBJ1-6, with 9 bases that match TRBD1. CDR1 SGHNT and CDR2 YYREEE come from the germline V gene (reference sequence). This CDR3 has 16 residues. The V segment lost 0 bases and the J segment 7 bases; nucleotides outside the gene matches: 5. CDR3 in amino acids: CASSLAPGQGNSPLHF. The CDR3 DNA is TGTGCCAGCAGCTTGGCCCCGGGACAGGGCAATTCACCCCTCCACTTT.

J is TRBJ1-1 and V is TRBV12-5; TRBD1 matches 8 bases. Germline CDR1 LGHNT, CDR2 FRNRAP. The V and J ends lost 9 bases and 3 bases, in that order; junction bases with no gene match: 9. This CDR3 has 14 residues. The chain's CDR3 is CASSRQGPYTEAFF. In DNA form, the CDR3 reads TGTGCTAGCTCCCGACAGGGGCCTTACACTGAAGCTTTCTTT.

The rearrangement links TRBV18 to TRBJ2-1; maybe TRBD1 (6 bases). This CDR3 contains 16 residues. V was shortened by 3 bases and J by 0 bases, with 12 bases between the two germline ends. The V gene's germline CDR1 is KGHSH and CDR2 LQKENI. The CDR3 region has the DNA TGTGCCAGCTCACCCACTCAGGGGAGCTCCTACAATGAGCAGTTCTTC. Translation gives CASSPTQGSSYNEQFF.

The rearrangement uses TRBV15 and TRBJ2-1, with 9 nucleotides matching TRBD2. The CDR3 loop spans 17 amino acids. With V trimmed by 1 base and J by 7 bases, 11 bases remained unmatched. The germline gives CDR1 LNHNV, CDR2 YYDKDF (reference sequence). This chain's CDR3 is CATSRVRGGGAVNEQFF. DNA of the CDR3: TGTGCCACCAGCAGAGTGAGAGGCGGGGGGGCCGTTAATGAGCAGTTCTTC.

V and J are TRBV11-2 and TRBJ1-2; D remains ambiguous. The CDR3 has 16 residues. CDR1 is SGHAT and CDR2 is FQNNGV in the germline V gene. V lost 4 bases and J lost 2, with 17 bases in between. The CDR3 region is CASSSPGGYWNYGYTF. The CDR3 nucleotides read TGTGCCAGCAGCTCCCCGGGTGGCTATTGGAACTATGGCTACACCTTC. Full variable domain (rest looked up from reference TRBV11-2 and TRBJ1-2): EAGVAQSPRYKIIEKRQSVAFWCNPISGHATLYWYQQILGQGPKLLIQFQNNGVVDDSQLPKDRFSAERLKGVDSTLKIQPAKLEDSAVYLCASSSPGGYWNYGYTFGSGTRLTVV.

The V call is TRBV30, the J call TRBJ1-5, with D unclear. Germline V gene sequence: CDR1 GTSNPN, CDR2 SVGIG (reference sequence). Trimming took 4 bases from V and 0 from J, leaving 10 bases between them. The CDR3 has 14 residues. This chain's CDR3 is CAWNEDYSNQPQHF. The CDR3, as DNA: TGTGCCTGGAACGAAGACTATAGCAATCAGCCCCAGCATTTT.

The chain recombines TRBV29-1 with TRBJ2-1; D not certain. The length of the CDR3 is 14 residues. Germline assignment: CDR1 SQVTM and CDR2 ANQGSEA. The germline V and J ends were trimmed by 7 bases and 1 base, with 14 bases remaining between them. As DNA, the CDR3 is TGCAGCGCCACCCCCCGGTCGTCCTACAATGAGCAGTTCTTC. It specifies CSATPRSSYNEQFF.

This clone was seen a handful of times. The rearrangement joins TRBV5-1 to TRBJ1-2, with D perhaps matching TRBD1 (5 bases). V lost 2 bases, J lost 3 bases, and 14 bases lay in between. The CDR3 has 15 residues. Germline V gene lookup returns CDR1 SGHRS and CDR2 YFSETQ. This chain's CDR3 is CASSFRVEPHYGYTF. For the CDR3, the DNA is TGCGCCAGCAGCTTCAGGGTTGAGCCCCACTATGGCTACACCTTC.

The DNA of the CDR3 is TGTGCCTGGCAGACACACGAGACAATCGAGATAGAGACCCAGTACTTC. Residues: CAWQTHETIEIETQYF. The rearrangement joins TRBV30 to TRBJ2-5; D is unclear. This CDR3 comprises 16 residues. Germline V gene lookup returns CDR1 GTSNPN and CDR2 SVGIG (reference sequence). V was cut by 5 bases and J by 4 bases, with 23 bases left in between. Drawing the rest from reference TRBV30 and TRBJ2-5, the complete variable domain is SQTIHQWPATLVQPVGSPLSLECTVEGTSNPNLYWYRQAAGRGLQLLFYSVGIGQISSEVPQNLSASRPQDRQFILSSKKLLLSDSGFYLCAWQTHETIEIETQYFGPGTRLLVL.